The table lists the clone carrying this TCR beta chain with many counts. Its antigen is unknown. Amplified TCR beta CDR3 regions were obtained using RNA transcripts as template. First-round RT-PCR used HTBI primers; second-round multiplex PCR followed. Each CDR3 protein is one row after TCRdb ran MiXCR on the multiplex PCR reads. This sample carries some 750,000 distinct CDR3 sequences, 40% of them seen once, and the ten largest clones take approximately 43%. These data are taken from a study of Graves' ophthalmopathy and Graves' hyperthyroidism. The CDR3 runs to 15 residues. J gave up 6 bases and V 2 bases, and 9 bases lay outside the gene matches. The germline V gene has CDR1 SGDLS and CDR2 YYNGEE. Exclusion covered patients with other autoimmune diseases or uncontrolled infections (as well as pregnancy or lactation). Whole-study results and caveats: Sensitivity reached 87.88% and specificity around 81% for a 13-signature model separating ophthalmopathy from stable hyperthyroidism.

This clonotype was obtained from an adult man with Graves' ophthalmopathy. The rearrangement links TRBV9 to TRBJ1-2; 8 positions agree with TRBD1. Sequenced input: peripheral blood. The CDR3 nucleotides are TGTGCCAGCAGCGTGACGACAGGGGTGGGGAATGGCTACACCTTC. Translation gives CASSVTTGVGNGYTF.